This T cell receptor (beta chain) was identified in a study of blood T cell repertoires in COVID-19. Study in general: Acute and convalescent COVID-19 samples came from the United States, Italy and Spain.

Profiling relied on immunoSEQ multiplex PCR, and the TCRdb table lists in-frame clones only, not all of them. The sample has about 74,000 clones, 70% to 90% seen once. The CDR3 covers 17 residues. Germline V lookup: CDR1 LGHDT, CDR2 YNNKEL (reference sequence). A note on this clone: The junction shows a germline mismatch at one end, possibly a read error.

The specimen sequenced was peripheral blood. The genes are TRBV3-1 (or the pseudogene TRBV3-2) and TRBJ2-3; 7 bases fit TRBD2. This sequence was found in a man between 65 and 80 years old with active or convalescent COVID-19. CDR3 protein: CASSRMNAGVSSDTQYF. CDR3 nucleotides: TGTGCCAGCAGCCGGATGAATGCGGGAGTCTCCTCAGACACGCAGTATTTT.